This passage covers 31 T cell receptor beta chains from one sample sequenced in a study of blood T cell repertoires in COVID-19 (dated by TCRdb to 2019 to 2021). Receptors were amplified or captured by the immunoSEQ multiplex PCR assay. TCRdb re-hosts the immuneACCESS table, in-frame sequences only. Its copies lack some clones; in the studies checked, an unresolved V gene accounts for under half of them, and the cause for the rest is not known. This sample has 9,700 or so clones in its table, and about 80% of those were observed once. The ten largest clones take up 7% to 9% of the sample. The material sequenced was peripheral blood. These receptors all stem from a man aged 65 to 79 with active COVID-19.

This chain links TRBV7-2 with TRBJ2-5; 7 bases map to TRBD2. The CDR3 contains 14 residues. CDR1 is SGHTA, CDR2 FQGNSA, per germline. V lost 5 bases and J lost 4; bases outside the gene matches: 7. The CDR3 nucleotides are TGTGCCAGCAGCACGTCGACTAGCCCAGAGACCCAGTACTTC. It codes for CASSTSTSPETQYF.

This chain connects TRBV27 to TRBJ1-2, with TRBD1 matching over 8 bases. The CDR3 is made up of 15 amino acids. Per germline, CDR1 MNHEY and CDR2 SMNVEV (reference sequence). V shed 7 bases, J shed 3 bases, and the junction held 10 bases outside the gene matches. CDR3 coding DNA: TGTGCCAGCATGGGACAGGCCCCGGGAGACTATGGCTACACCTTC. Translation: CASMGQAPGDYGYTF.

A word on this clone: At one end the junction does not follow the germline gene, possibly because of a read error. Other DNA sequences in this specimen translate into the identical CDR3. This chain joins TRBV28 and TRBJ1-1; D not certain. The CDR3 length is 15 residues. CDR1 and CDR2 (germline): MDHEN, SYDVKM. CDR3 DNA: TGTGCCAGCAGTTTTTATTCCGGAGTAAACACTGAAGCCTTCTTT. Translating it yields CASSFYSGVNTEAFF.

The CDR3 nucleotides are TGCGCCAGCAGCTTGGCCGGCAGAGACACCTTTAGCACAGATACGCAGTATTTT. It yields the protein CASSLAGRDTFSTDTQYF. The chain joins TRBV5-1 to TRBJ2-3; no reliable D call. The CDR3 is 18 amino acids. Germline assignment: CDR1 SGHRS and CDR2 YFSETQ. V was pared by 0 bases and J by 0 bases, with 17 bases between.

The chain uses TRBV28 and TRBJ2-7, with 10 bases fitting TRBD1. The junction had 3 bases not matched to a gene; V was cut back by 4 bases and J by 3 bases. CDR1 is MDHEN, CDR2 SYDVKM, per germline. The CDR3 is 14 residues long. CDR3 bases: TGTGCCAGCAGTTCGACAGGGGGCTTCTACGAGCAGTACTTC. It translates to CASSSTGGFYEQYF.

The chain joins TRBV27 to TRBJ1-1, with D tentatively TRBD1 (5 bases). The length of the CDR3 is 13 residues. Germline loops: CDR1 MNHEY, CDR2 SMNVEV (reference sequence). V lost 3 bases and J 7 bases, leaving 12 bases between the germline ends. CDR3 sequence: CASSFRVGDEAFF. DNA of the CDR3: TGTGCCAGCAGTTTCAGGGTGGGCGATGAAGCTTTCTTT.

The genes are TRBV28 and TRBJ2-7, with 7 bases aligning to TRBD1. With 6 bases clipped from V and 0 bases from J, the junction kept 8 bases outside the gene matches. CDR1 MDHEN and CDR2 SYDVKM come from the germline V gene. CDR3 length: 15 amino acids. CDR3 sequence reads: CASRRPDRSSYEQYF. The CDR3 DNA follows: TGTGCCAGCAGGCGCCCGGACAGGAGCTCCTACGAGCAGTACTTC. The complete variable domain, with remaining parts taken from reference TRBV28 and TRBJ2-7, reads DVKVTQSSRYLVKRTGEKVFLECVQDMDHENMFWYRQDPGLGLRLIYFSYDVKMKEKGDIPEGYSVSREKKERFSLILESASTNQTSMYLCASRRPDRSSYEQYFGPGTRLTVT.

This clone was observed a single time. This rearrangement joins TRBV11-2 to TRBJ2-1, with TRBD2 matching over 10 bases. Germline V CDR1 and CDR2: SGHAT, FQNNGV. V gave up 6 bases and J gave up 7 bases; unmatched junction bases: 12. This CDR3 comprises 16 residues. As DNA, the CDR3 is TGTGCCAGCAGTTCGGGACTAGCGCTTTTGTGGAATGAGCAGTTCTTC. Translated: CASSSGLALLWNEQFF.

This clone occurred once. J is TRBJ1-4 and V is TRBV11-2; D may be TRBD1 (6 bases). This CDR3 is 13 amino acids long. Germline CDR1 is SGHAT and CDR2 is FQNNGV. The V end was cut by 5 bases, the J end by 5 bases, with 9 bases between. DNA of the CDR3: TGTGCCAGCAGCGCCGACAGGAATGAAAAACTGTTTTTT. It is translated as CASSADRNEKLFF.

The CDR3 DNA is TGTGCCAGCAGTTTACAGGGTTCCACAGATACGCAGTATTTT. The encoded protein is CASSLQGSTDTQYF. J is TRBJ2-3 and V is TRBV6-5, with D possibly being TRBD1 (6 bases). In germline, CDR1 is MNHEY, CDR2 SVGAGI. The CDR3 runs to 14 residues. The germline V and J ends were trimmed by 4 bases and 2 bases, with 10 bases remaining between them.

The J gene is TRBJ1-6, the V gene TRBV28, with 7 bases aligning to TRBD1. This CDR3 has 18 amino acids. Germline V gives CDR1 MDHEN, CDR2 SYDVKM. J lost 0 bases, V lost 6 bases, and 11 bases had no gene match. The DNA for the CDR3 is TGTGCCAGCAGCCAGGAACAGGGGATCGTCTCCTATAATTCACCCCTCCACTTT. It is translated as CASSQEQGIVSYNSPLHF.

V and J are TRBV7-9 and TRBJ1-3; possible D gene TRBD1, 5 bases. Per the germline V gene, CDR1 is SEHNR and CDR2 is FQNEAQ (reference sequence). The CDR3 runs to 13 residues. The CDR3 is CAPQGIPGNTIYF. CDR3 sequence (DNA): TGTGCGCCCCAGGGCATCCCTGGAAACACCATATATTTT.

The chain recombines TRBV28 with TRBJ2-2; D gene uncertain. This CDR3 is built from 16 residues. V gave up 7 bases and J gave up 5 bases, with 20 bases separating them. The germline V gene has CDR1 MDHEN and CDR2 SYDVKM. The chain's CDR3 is CASTSSPWADTGELFF. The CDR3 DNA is TGTGCCAGCACCTCCTCCCCGTGGGCTGATACCGGGGAGCTGTTTTTT.

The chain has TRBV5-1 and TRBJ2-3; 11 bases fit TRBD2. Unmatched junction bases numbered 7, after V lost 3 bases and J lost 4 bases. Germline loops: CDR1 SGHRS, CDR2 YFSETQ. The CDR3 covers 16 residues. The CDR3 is CASSYQPGLAADTQYF. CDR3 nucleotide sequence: TGCGCCAGCAGCTACCAACCGGGACTAGCGGCAGATACGCAGTATTTT.

CDR3 loop: CASSRGGISGNTIYF. CDR3 bases: TGTGCCAGCAGCCGAGGCGGCATCTCTGGAAACACCATATATTTT. J is TRBJ1-3 and V is TRBV5-4; no firm D call. Germline V CDR1 and CDR2: SGHNT, YYREEE (reference sequence). The CDR3 runs 15 residues. V was shortened by 4 bases and J by 0 bases, with 11 bases between the two germline ends.

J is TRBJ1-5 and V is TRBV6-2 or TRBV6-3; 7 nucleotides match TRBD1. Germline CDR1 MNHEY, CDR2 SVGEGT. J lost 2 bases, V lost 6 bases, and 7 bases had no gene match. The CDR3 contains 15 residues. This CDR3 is CASSQPTGGNQPQHF. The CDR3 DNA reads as TGTGCCAGCAGCCAACCTACAGGGGGCAATCAGCCCCAGCATTTT.

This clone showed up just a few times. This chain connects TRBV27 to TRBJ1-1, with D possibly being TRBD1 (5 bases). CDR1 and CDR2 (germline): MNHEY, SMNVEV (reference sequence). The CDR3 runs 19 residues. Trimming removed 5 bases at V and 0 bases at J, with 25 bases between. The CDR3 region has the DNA TGTGCCAGCAGTCCTACCTCCCTGGTCGGGGGTAAAATGAACACTGAAGCTTTCTTT. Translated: CASSPTSLVGGKMNTEAFF.

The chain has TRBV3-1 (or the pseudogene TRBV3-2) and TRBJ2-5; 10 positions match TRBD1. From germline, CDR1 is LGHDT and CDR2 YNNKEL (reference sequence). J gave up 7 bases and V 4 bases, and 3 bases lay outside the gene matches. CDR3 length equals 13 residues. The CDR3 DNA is TGTGCCAGCAGCCGAGGACAGGGGGGGACCCAGTACTTC. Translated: CASSRGQGGTQYF.

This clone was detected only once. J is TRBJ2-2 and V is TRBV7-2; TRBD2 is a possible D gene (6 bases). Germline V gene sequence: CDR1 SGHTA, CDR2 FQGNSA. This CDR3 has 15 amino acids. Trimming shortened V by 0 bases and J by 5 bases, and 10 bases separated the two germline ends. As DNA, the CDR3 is TGTGCCAGCAGCTTAGCCGGGAGCCAGACCGGGGAGCTGTTTTTT. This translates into CASSLAGSQTGELFF.

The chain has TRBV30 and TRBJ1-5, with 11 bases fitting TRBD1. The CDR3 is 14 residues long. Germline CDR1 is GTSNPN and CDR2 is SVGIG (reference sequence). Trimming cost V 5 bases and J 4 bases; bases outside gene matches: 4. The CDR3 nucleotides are TGTGCCTGGGCCGGGACAGGGGGGAATCAGCCCCAGCATTTT. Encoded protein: CAWAGTGGNQPQHF.

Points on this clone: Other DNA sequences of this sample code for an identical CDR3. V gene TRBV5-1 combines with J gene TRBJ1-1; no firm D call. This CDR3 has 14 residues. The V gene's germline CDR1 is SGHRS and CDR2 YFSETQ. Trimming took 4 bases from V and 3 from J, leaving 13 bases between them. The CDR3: CASSPTGRYTEAFF. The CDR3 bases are TGCGCCAGCAGCCCTACGGGTAGGTACACTGAAGCTTTCTTT.

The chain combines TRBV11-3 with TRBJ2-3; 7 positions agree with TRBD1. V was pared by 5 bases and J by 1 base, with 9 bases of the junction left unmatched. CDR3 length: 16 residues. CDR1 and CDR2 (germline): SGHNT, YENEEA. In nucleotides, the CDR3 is TGTGCCAGCAGCCAGAGAGGGGGCGAGGGCACAGATACGCAGTATTTT. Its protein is CASSQRGGEGTDTQYF.

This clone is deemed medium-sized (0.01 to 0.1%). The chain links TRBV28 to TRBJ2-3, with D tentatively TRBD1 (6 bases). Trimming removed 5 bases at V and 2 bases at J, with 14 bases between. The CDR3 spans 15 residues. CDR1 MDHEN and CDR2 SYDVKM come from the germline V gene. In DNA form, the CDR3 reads TGTGCCAGCAGTCAAATACAGGGAATCACAGATACGCAGTATTTT. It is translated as CASSQIQGITDTQYF.

The CDR3 DNA sequence: TGTGCCAGCAGCGTAGGGGGGGCCTATAATTCACCCCTCCACTTT. Amino acid sequence: CASSVGGAYNSPLHF. The chain links TRBV9 to TRBJ1-6, with a weak D call TRBD1 (5 bases). With 0 bases removed from V and 2 bases from J, the gap between germline ends came to 6 bases. Germline V gene data show CDR1 as SGDLS and CDR2 as YYNGEE. The CDR3 is 15 amino acids.

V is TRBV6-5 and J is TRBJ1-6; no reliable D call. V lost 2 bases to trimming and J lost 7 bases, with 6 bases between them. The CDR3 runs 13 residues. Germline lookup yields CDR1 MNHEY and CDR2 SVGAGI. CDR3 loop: CASSYDQNSPLHF. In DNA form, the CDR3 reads TGTGCCAGCAGTTACGATCAGAATTCACCCCTCCACTTT.

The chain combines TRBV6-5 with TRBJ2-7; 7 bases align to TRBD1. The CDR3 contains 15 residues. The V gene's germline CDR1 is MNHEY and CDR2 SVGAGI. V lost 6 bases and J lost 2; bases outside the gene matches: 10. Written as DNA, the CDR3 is TGTGCCAGCAGAATTAACAGGGGAAGTGCCTACGAGCAGTACTTC. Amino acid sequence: CASRINRGSAYEQYF.

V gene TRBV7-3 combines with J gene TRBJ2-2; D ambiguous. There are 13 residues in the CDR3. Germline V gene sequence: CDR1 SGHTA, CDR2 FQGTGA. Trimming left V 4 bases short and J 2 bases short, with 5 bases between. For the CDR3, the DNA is TGTGCCAGCAGCTCTCTAAACACCGGGGAGCTGTTTTTT. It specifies CASSSLNTGELFF.

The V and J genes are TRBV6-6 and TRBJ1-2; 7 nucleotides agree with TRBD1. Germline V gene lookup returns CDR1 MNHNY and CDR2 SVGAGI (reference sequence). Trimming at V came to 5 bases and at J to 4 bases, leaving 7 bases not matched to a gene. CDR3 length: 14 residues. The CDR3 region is CASSDRVGGYGYTF. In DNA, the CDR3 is TGTGCCAGCAGTGACAGGGTAGGAGGCTATGGCTACACCTTC.

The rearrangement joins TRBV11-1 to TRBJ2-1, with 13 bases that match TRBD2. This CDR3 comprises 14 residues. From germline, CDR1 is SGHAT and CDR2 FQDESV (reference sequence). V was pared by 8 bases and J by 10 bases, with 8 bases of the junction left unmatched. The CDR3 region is CASEGLAGKGEQFF. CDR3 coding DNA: TGTGCCAGCGAGGGACTAGCGGGAAAAGGAGAGCAGTTCTTC.

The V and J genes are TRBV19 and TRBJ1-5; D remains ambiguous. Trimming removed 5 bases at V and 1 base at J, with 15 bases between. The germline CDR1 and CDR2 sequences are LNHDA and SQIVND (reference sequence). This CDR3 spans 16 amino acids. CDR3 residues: CASSSSGLQSNQPQHF. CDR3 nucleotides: TGTGCCAGTAGTTCTTCCGGACTCCAAAGCAATCAGCCCCAGCATTTT.

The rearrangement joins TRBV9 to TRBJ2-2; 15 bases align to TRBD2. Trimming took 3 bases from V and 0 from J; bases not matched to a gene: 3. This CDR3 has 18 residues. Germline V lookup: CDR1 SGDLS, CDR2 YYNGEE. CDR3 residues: CASSAGLAGGSNTGELFF. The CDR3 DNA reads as TGTGCCAGCAGCGCAGGACTAGCGGGAGGGTCGAACACCGGGGAGCTGTTTTTT.